The T cell receptor (beta chain) under discussion was sequenced for a study of blood T cell repertoires in COVID-19. The assay was immunoSEQ multiplex PCR, and TCRdb's table has in-frame clones only and misses some. Of fewer than 70,000 clones in the sample, over 80% were seen once. There are 16 residues in the CDR3. Trimming removed 4 bases from V and 3 bases from J; junction bases left unmatched: 10. Germline V gene lookup returns CDR1 SGHTA and CDR2 FQGNSA. Input material: peripheral blood. This sequence joins TRBV7-2 and TRBJ2-7; 9 bases fit TRBD1. The receptor was isolated from a human donor in a cohort sampled during active COVID-19. The CDR3 sequence: CASSSTGTGSIYEQYF. The CDR3 coding sequence is TGTGCCAGCAGCTCAACTGGGACAGGGAGTATCTACGAGCAGTACTTC.